The rows below give T cell receptor beta chains drawn from one sample of a study of T cells in narcolepsy. Libraries were prepared by immunoSEQ multiplex PCR; TCRdb keeps only in-frame clonotypes and omits some of them. The table has under 30,000 clones, 75% to 85% seen once; the top ten hold 3% to 4%. Sequenced input: CD45RA- memory CD4+ T cells from PBMCs. Source of these receptors: a human donor with narcolepsy. Each CDR3 is given with its conserved first and last residue. A D gene is named only where the DNA matches it firmly. Size values are once, few and many counts, or a class for expanded clones, and some rows have none.

TRBV10-1	TRBD1	.	TRBJ2-7	TGCGCCAGCAGTCCACAGGGGGCCGGGTCCTACGAGCAGTACTTC	CASSPQGAGSYEQYF
TRBV10-2	TRBD2	few	TRBJ2-3	TGCGCCAGCAGTGTCCCTCGTAGCGGGGGGGCGGTAGATACGCAGTATTTT	CASSVPRSGGAVDTQYF
TRBV5-6	TRBD1	.	TRBJ1-2	TGTGCCAGCAGTCCAATTGGGACAGGGCAAGGCTACACCTTC	CASSPIGTGQGYTF
TRBV27	.	.	TRBJ2-7	TGTGCCAGCACGGTCGAGCAGTACTTC	CASTVEQYF
TRBV6-1	TRBD1	.	TRBJ1-5	TGTGCCAGCAGTGAGGGGACAGGGGGCCTAAATAGCAATCAGCCCCAGCATTTT	CASSEGTGGLNSNQPQHF
TRBV19	TRBD1	few	TRBJ2-2	TGTGCCAGTAGTTCTCAGGGGGCGAACACCGGGGAGCTGTTTTTT	CASSSQGANTGELFF
TRBV4-2	TRBD2	.	TRBJ2-7	TGTGCCAGCAGCCAAGAGGCGGGGGGGTCCTACGAGCAGTACTTC	CASSQEAGGSYEQYF
TRBV6-1	.	.	TRBJ1-2	TGTGCCAGCAGTGAAGATCACAGGCTTGACCCCTATGGCTACACCTTC	CASSEDHRLDPYGYTF
TRBV18	TRBD1	.	TRBJ1-2	TGTGCCAGCTCCTCCGGGGGCCCCGGGACAGGCTATGGCTACACCTTC	CASSSGGPGTGYGYTF
TRBV11-2	.	.	TRBJ2-4	TGTGCCAGCAGCCCTTCAGGGGGGCCAAGCATTCAGTACTTC	CASSPSGGPSIQYF
TRBV30	.	.	TRBJ1-3	TGTGCCTGCGGACAGCTCTCTGGAAACACCATATATTTT	CACGQLSGNTIYF
TRBV15	.	.	TRBJ2-7	TGTGCCACCAGCAGAGATGCCGCGGGTCGCGAGCAGTACTTC	CATSRDAAGREQYF
TRBV5-4	.	.	TRBJ2-5	TGTGCCAGCAGCTGGGGGCGCCAGCAAGAGACCCAGTACTTC	CASSWGRQQETQYF
TRBV15	.	.	TRBJ2-5	TGTGCCACCAGCCTCGCTTCGATAAGGGGACTTTGGGAGACCCAGTACTTC	CATSLASIRGLWETQYF
TRBV7-9	.	once	TRBJ1-5	TGTGCCAGCAGCTCCTCGGGGGTTAGCAATCAGCCCCAGCATTTT	CASSSSGVSNQPQHF
TRBV5-4	.	.	TRBJ2-3	TGTGCCAGCAGTCCGGGTGGGGTACGGGGAGGCACAGATACGCAGTATTTT	CASSPGGVRGGTDTQYF
TRBV10-3	.	.	TRBJ2-5	TGTGCCATCAGTGTGGGGCAGGCCGAGACCCAGTACTTC	CAISVGQAETQYF
TRBV13	.	.	TRBJ2-5	TGTGCCAGCAGCTCTACCTCGTTAGCGGCTCGCCAAGAGACCCAGTACTTC	CASSSTSLAARQETQYF
TRBV10-1	.	.	TRBJ1-3	TGCGCCAGCATGGGGGGACCTAGCTCTGGAAACACCATATATTTT	CASMGGPSSGNTIYF
TRBV4-1	.	.	TRBJ1-1	TGCGCCAGCAGCCAAGGGTTAGGGGGCACTGAAGCTTTCTTT	CASSQGLGGTEAFF
TRBV11-2	.	.	TRBJ2-5	TGTGCCAGCAGCTTAATGGGGTCGGGAGTCCTACAAGAGACCCAGTACTTC	CASSLMGSGVLQETQYF
TRBV4-2	.	.	TRBJ2-7	TGTGCCAGCAGCCAAAGGGCCCAAGACCCTTCCTACGAGCAGTACTTC	CASSQRAQDPSYEQYF
TRBV28	.	.	TRBJ2-3	TGTGCCAGCAGTTCCACACAACTTGGCACAGATACGCAGTATTTT	CASSSTQLGTDTQYF
TRBV5-1	.	.	TRBJ2-2	TGCGCCAGCAGCTTGGGGGACTCCTTAAGCACCGGGGAGCTGTTTTTT	CASSLGDSLSTGELFF
TRBV13	TRBD1	.	TRBJ1-1	TGTGCCAGCAGCGTGGGTTCAGGGGGCAAAACTGAAGCTTTCTTT	CASSVGSGGKTEAFF
TRBV10-3	.	.	TRBJ1-1	TGTGCCATCAGTGAGTCGGTGACCAGCACTGAAGCTTTCTTT	CAISESVTSTEAFF
TRBV27	TRBD1	few	TRBJ1-2	TGTGCCAGCAGTTCGCCAGGACAGGGGTCCTATGGCTACACCTTC	CASSSPGQGSYGYTF
TRBV27	TRBD2	.	TRBJ2-1	TGTGCCAGCAACAAAGCGGGGGGCACCAATGAGCAGTTCTTC	CASNKAGGTNEQFF
TRBV28	.	.	TRBJ1-2	TGTGCCACCACGACTAACTATGGCTACACCTTC	CATTTNYGYTF
TRBV6-1	.	.	TRBJ2-3	TGTGCCAGCAGTGGATACTATCCCGCAGATACGCAGTATTTT	CASSGYYPADTQYF
TRBV7-2	TRBD1	.	TRBJ1-2	TGTGCCAGCAGCACAGGCCAGGGGGCAGTCGGCTACACCTTC	CASSTGQGAVGYTF
TRBV19	TRBD1	.	TRBJ1-6	TGTGCCAGTAGTACCACTCAGACAACAGGGGGTAGAAATTCACCCCTCCACTTT	CASSTTQTTGGRNSPLHF
TRBV7-7	.	.	TRBJ1-5	TGTGCCAGCAGCTTAGCTCCTAATCAGCCCCAGCATTTT	CASSLAPNQPQHF
TRBV19	.	.	TRBJ1-2	TGTGCCACAGCTCCTAGGGGAGAGGGCTATGGCTACACCTTC	CATAPRGEGYGYTF
TRBV7-2	.	.	TRBJ1-1	TGTGCCAGCAGCTTAATGGACACTGAAGCTTTCTTT	CASSLMDTEAFF
TRBV6-5	.	.	TRBJ2-7	TGTGCCAGCAGTCCCCCGGGAGTTGCAGAGGTGTACTTC	CASSPPGVAEVYF
TRBV19	TRBD1	.	TRBJ1-1	TGTGCCAGTAGTTCGCCGAACAGGGGATTAATCACTGAAGCTTTCTTT	CASSSPNRGLITEAFF
TRBV30	TRBD1	.	TRBJ1-2	TGTGCCTGGACTCGACAGGGGCTCTATGGCTACACCTTC	CAWTRQGLYGYTF
TRBV5-1	.	.	TRBJ2-2	TGCGCCAGCAGCTTGCTCCCAACTAGCTTTACCGGGGAGCTGTTTTTT	CASSLLPTSFTGELFF
TRBV10-3	TRBD2	.	TRBJ2-3	TGTGCCATCAGTCTCATAGCGGGGGTTAGCACAGATACGCAGTATTTT	CAISLIAGVSTDTQYF
TRBV18	.	.	TRBJ2-7	TGTGCCAGCTCACCATCGCTCCGGGAAAGGAAGTACTTC	CASSPSLRERKYF
TRBV7-2	TRBD1	.	TRBJ1-5	TGTGCCAGCAGCTCGACCGCAACAGGGGTAGGCAATCAGCCCCAGCATTTT	CASSSTATGVGNQPQHF
TRBV5-6	TRBD1	.	TRBJ1-2	TGTGCCAGCAGCGATTGGACCGGGGACAGGTTAAGGTACTATGGCTACACCTTC	CASSDWTGDRLRYYGYTF